The 22 T cell receptor beta chains below come from one sample, sequenced in a study of beta chain features in type 1 diabetes. Isolated RNA was reverse transcribed in full, so expressed TCRB transcripts were sequenced. The repertoire was sequenced with immunoSEQ multiplex PCR; TCRdb's copy has only in-frame clones and lacks some. In the table there are about 130,000 clones, around 8.7% of which are singletons. The sample taken for sequencing was central memory CD4+ T cells from blood. These receptors were obtained from a man between 18 and 35 years old in good health.

This clone has a handful of counts. The chain recombines TRBV2 with TRBJ2-4; D gene uncertain. The CDR3 consists of 16 residues. The germline gives CDR1 SNHLY, CDR2 FYNNEI. Between the trimmed V and J ends, which lost 0 bases and 5 bases, there was a span of 14 bases. DNA of the CDR3: TGTGCCAGCAGTGAAGCGCTAGATGCTATACAAAACATTCAGTACTTC. This translates into CASSEALDAIQNIQYF.

This clone turned up a few times. The chain links TRBV7-3 to TRBJ1-3, with D hard to call. CDR3 size: 15 residues. The V end lost 1 base, the J end lost 4 bases, and 11 bases lay between the germline ends. Germline assignment: CDR1 SGHTA and CDR2 FQGTGA. The chain's CDR3 is CASSLSGPAGNTIYF. The CDR3 DNA sequence: TGTGCCAGCAGCTTAAGTGGGCCAGCCGGAAACACCATATATTTT.

V and J are TRBV5-6 and TRBJ1-4; D is unclear. The CDR3 has 15 residues. V gave up 1 base and J gave up 0 bases, with 7 bases separating them. Germline CDR1 reads SGHDT; CDR2 reads YYEEEE. The chain's CDR3 is CASSLRGATNEKLFF. The CDR3 DNA is TGTGCCAGCAGCTTGCGCGGGGCAACTAATGAAAAACTGTTTTTT.

The chain uses TRBV18 and TRBJ1-1; possibly TRBD1 for D (6 bases). The length of the CDR3 is 15 residues. V was shortened by 2 bases and J by 3 bases, with 13 bases between the two germline ends. CDR1 is KGHSH, CDR2 LQKENI, per germline. As DNA, the CDR3 is TGTGCCAGCTCACCATACAGGGTGGCGGACACTGAAGCTTTCTTT. Translating it yields CASSPYRVADTEAFF.

The genes are TRBV7-2 and TRBJ2-7, with a tentative D call TRBD2 (5 bases). Trimming shortened V by 4 bases and J by 4 bases, and 14 bases separated the two germline ends. Per germline, CDR1 SGHTA and CDR2 FQGNSA. The CDR3 consists of 14 residues. The CDR3, as DNA: TGTGCCAGCAGCTCTGGGCGGGTCCTATACGAGCAGTACTTC. Amino acids: CASSSGRVLYEQYF.

This clone was counted a few times. The chain employs TRBV11-3 and TRBJ2-2; D may be TRBD1 (6 bases). This CDR3 comprises 15 residues. With 5 bases removed from V and 2 bases from J, the gap between germline ends came to 12 bases. Per the germline V gene, CDR1 is SGHNT and CDR2 is YENEEA. CDR3 loop: CASSTGQRNTGELFF. As DNA, the CDR3 is TGTGCCAGCAGCACAGGACAGAGAAACACCGGGGAGCTGTTTTTT.

There are a few counts of this clone. The chain uses TRBV30 and TRBJ2-5; 9 bases are a match to TRBD1. Losses at the gene ends were 3 bases for V and 4 bases for J; bases not matched to a gene: 12. Germline assignment: CDR1 GTSNPN and CDR2 SVGIG (reference sequence). CDR3 length equals 16 residues. The CDR3 loop reads CAWRAAGTGSRETQYF. Written as DNA, the CDR3 is TGTGCCTGGAGAGCGGCGGGGACAGGGAGTCGAGAGACCCAGTACTTC.

The table lists this clone with a few counts. V and J are TRBV27 and TRBJ2-7; 7 bases are shared with TRBD1. The CDR3 is 14 residues long. Losses at the gene ends were 6 bases for V and 2 bases for J; bases not matched to a gene: 7. Germline CDR1 is MNHEY and CDR2 is SMNVEV (reference sequence). The CDR3 nucleotides are TGTGCCAGCAGCCTAGGGGGACAGACCTACGAGCAGTACTTC. This gives the protein CASSLGGQTYEQYF.

This clone was detected a few times. Compared with germline, one end of the junction differs, possibly owing to a read error. The chain uses TRBV28 and TRBJ2-1; 9 bases are a match to TRBD1. The CDR3 contains 11 residues. CDR1 is MDHEN, CDR2 SYDVKM, per germline. The CDR3 protein is CASSLRTGVVF. CDR3 sequence (DNA): TGTGCCAGCAGTTTGAGGACAGGGGTTGTCTTC.

This clone has a handful of counts. The chain couples TRBV7-9 to TRBJ2-5; TRBD1 agrees at 8 bases. The J call may be faulty, since TRBJ2-7 better matches the DNA end. The CDR3 runs to 15 residues. CDR1 is SEHNR, CDR2 FQNEAQ, per germline (reference sequence). For the CDR3, the DNA is TGTGCCAGCAGCTTAATGGGGACAGGTTACTACGAGCAGTACTTC. Its protein is CASSLMGTGYYEQYF.

The chain joins TRBV7-8 to TRBJ2-7, with a possible D match to TRBD1 (5 bases). From germline, CDR1 is SGHVS and CDR2 FQNEAQ. Trimming cost V 1 base and J 6 bases, with 10 bases left between them. The CDR3 has 13 residues. The CDR3 bases are TGTGCCAGCAGCTTAGTACAGGCCCGCGAGCAGTACTTC. Protein: CASSLVQAREQYF.

This clone was seen more than once but under ten times. This chain connects TRBV7-2 to TRBJ1-4, with a possible D match to TRBD1 (6 bases). V was shortened by 2 bases and J by 7 bases, with 20 bases between the two germline ends. Germline V gives CDR1 SGHTA, CDR2 FQGNSA. The CDR3 is made up of 17 amino acids. Here the CDR3 DNA reads TGTGCCAGCAGCTTAAGAATCTCAGGGGAGTCGGGTGAAAAACTGTTTTTT. Translated, it gives CASSLRISGESGEKLFF.

This clone was counted between two and nine times. The J gene is TRBJ2-7, the V gene TRBV29-1; 8 nucleotides align to TRBD2. Unmatched junction bases numbered 3, after V lost 4 bases and J lost 4 bases. The CDR3 consists of 12 residues. Germline V gene data show CDR1 as SQVTM and CDR2 as ANQGSEA. The DNA for the CDR3 is TGCAGCGTTGGACGGGGGGGGTACGAGCAGTACTTC. Translation gives CSVGRGGYEQYF.

The V and J genes are TRBV10-3 and TRBJ1-1; D might be TRBD1 (5 bases). V gave up 4 bases and J gave up 4 bases, with 10 bases separating them. CDR1 and CDR2 from the germline V gene are ENHRY and SYGVKD. The CDR3 has 13 residues. The CDR3 DNA is TGTGCCATCAGTGTGGAGCAGGGCACTGAAGCTTTCTTT. Its translation: CAISVEQGTEAFF.

The V gene is TRBV7-2, the J gene TRBJ1-2; D uncertain. Germline V gene sequence: CDR1 SGHTA, CDR2 FQGNSA. CDR3 length equals 14 residues. The V and J ends lost 1 base and 5 bases respectively, with 11 bases between them. CDR3 sequence reads: CASSLGSQVYGYTF. CDR3 sequence (DNA): TGTGCCAGCAGCTTAGGGTCGCAGGTTTATGGCTACACCTTC.

In this sample, this clone turned up a few times. The chain is built from TRBV7-2 and TRBJ1-2; 8 nucleotides align to TRBD1. The CDR3 is made up of 14 amino acids. The ends lost 5 bases at V and 5 bases at J; junction bases unmatched: 7. Germline V gene data show CDR1 as SGHTA and CDR2 as FQGNSA. The CDR3 DNA is TGTGCCAGCAGCCGGGGACAGGATGATTATGGCTACACCTTC. Translating gives CASSRGQDDYGYTF.

This clone has a handful of counts. The chain has TRBV30 and TRBJ1-2, with D possibly TRBD1 on 5 matching bases. The germline gives CDR1 GTSNPN, CDR2 SVGIG (reference sequence). Trimming stripped 2 bases from V and 7 bases from J, with 14 bases between. The length of the CDR3 is 13 residues. CDR3 loop: CAWSRAGQGGYTF. The CDR3 DNA reads as TGTGCCTGGAGTCGGGCAGGGCAGGGTGGCTACACCTTC. The complete variable domain, with remaining parts taken from reference TRBV30 and TRBJ1-2, reads SQTIHQWPATLVQPVGSPLSLECTVEGTSNPNLYWYRQAAGRGLQLLFYSVGIGQISSEVPQNLSASRPQDRQFILSSKKLLLSDSGFYLCAWSRAGQGGYTFGSGTRLTVV.

This clone turned up a few times. The V gene is TRBV14, the J gene TRBJ1-4, with D uncertain. Trimming shortened V by 4 bases and J by 5 bases, and 8 bases separated the two germline ends. The CDR3 is 13 residues long. Germline V gene data show CDR1 as SGHDN and CDR2 as FVKESK. CDR3 bases: TGTGCCAGCAGCCGCGGCCTAAATGAAAAACTGTTTTTT. Translated, it gives CASSRGLNEKLFF.

This clone was found a few times. This chain's CDR3 is CASSYSRRNEAFF. CDR3 nucleotide sequence: TGTGCCAGCAGTTACTCGCGGCGGAATGAAGCTTTCTTT. The rearrangement links TRBV6-5 to TRBJ1-1; D ambiguous. The ends were cut back, 0 bases at V and 7 bases at J, with 9 bases in the middle. The length of the CDR3 is 13 residues. Germline CDR1 MNHEY, CDR2 SVGAGI.

This clone was seen a handful of times. V is TRBV6-5 and J is TRBJ1-4; 11 nucleotides agree with TRBD1. V gave up 6 bases and J gave up 6 bases; unmatched junction bases: 6. The CDR3 contains 15 residues. Germline CDR1 MNHEY, CDR2 SVGAGI. CDR3 residues: CASRGPGQGDEKLFF. Written as DNA, the CDR3 is TGTGCCAGCAGAGGTCCGGGACAGGGGGATGAAAAACTGTTTTTT.

This clone was observed many times. This sequence joins TRBV14 and TRBJ2-3, with unresolved D. The CDR3 has 14 amino acids. Trimming removed 0 bases at V and 3 bases at J, with 7 bases between. Germline CDR1 reads SGHDN; CDR2 reads FVKESK. The CDR3 DNA follows: TGTGCCAGCAGCCAAGACGGTCGGACAGATACGCAGTATTTT. Its translation: CASSQDGRTDTQYF.

This clone was detected a few times. The rearrangement uses TRBV7-7 and TRBJ2-2; D may be TRBD1 (6 bases). CDR3 length: 15 amino acids. V dropped 2 bases and J dropped 5 bases, with 12 bases sitting between them. Germline V gene lookup returns CDR1 SSHAT and CDR2 FNYEAQ (reference sequence). This chain's CDR3 is CASSLYREGTGELFF. For the CDR3, the DNA is TGTGCCAGCAGCTTATACAGGGAAGGTACCGGGGAGCTGTTTTTT.